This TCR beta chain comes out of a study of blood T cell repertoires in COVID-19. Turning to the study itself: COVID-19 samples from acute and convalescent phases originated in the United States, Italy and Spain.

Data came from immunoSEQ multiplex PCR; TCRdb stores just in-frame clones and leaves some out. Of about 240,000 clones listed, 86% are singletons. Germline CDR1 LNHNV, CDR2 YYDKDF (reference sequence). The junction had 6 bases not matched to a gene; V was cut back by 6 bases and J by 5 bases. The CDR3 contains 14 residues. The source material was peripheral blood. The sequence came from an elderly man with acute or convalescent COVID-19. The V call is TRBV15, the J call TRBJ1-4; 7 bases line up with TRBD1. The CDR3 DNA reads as TGTGCCACCAGGGCCCGACAGGGAAATGAAAAACTGTTTTTT. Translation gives CATRARQGNEKLFF.